This record covers a single T cell receptor beta chain. CDR1 is LNHDA and CDR2 is SQIVND in the germline V gene (reference sequence). V gave up 5 bases and J gave up 0 bases, with 17 bases separating them. The CDR3 runs to 17 residues. The data belong to a study of blood T cell repertoires in COVID-19. TCRdb's copy holds only in-frame clones and misses some; the assay was immunoSEQ multiplex PCR. The table lists 340,000 or so clones, about nine tenths of them singletons. This clonotype was sampled from a man in his fifties or sixties with active or convalescent COVID-19. This rearrangement joins TRBV19 to TRBJ1-5; D possibly corresponds to TRBD1 (6 bases). Sequencing input: peripheral blood. CDR3 region: CASSPRNRDPSNQPQHF. CDR3 sequence (DNA): TGTGCCAGTAGTCCCCGGAACAGGGACCCTAGCAATCAGCCCCAGCATTTT.